Presented here are 5 T cell receptor beta chains from one specimen sequenced in a study of cytomegalovirus exposure and HLA in healthy donors (dated by TCRdb to 2016 to 2017). Library preparation was by the immunoSEQ multiplex PCR assay. For the multiplex PCR, a mixture combining 60 forward primers for TCR Vbeta segments and 13 reverse primers for TCR Jbeta segments was used. The source is immuneACCESS, and TCRdb retained only in-frame sequences with V and J called. Part of the clones is not carried over; for the studies checked, unresolved V genes explain less than half of this, and the remainder is unexplained. A total of approximately 200,000 clones appear in this sample, roughly 78% of them only once. The ten biggest clones cover roughly 1.5% of the sample. Sample: PBMCs. The receptors stem from a girl between 10 and 17 years old in good health and CMV-seropositive.

The gene calls are TRBV4-1 and TRBJ1-6, with 7 bases identical to TRBD1. The germline V gene has CDR1 MGHRA and CDR2 YSYEKL. The J segment lost 3 bases and the V segment lost 3 bases, leaving 5 bases of the junction unmatched. The CDR3 loop spans 16 amino acids. CDR3 sequence reads: CASSHGTENYNSPLHF. The DNA of the CDR3 is TGCGCCAGCAGCCACGGGACAGAAAACTATAATTCACCCCTCCACTTT.

The chain has TRBV7-5 and TRBJ1-6; the table assigns TRBD1, which was not confirmed against the DNA. TRBV7-5 is an annotated pseudogene. The CDR3 runs to 15 residues. CDR3 coding DNA: TGTGCCAGAAGACGAGGACATAAGAATAATTCACCCCTCCACTTT. This translates into CARRRGHKNNSPLHF.

This chain joins TRBV7-9 and TRBJ2-2, with D uncertain. V lost 0 bases and J lost 4, with 6 bases in between. CDR1 SEHNR and CDR2 FQNEAQ come from the germline V gene (reference sequence). This CDR3 has 14 residues. The CDR3 here is CASSLAESTGELFF. In DNA form, the CDR3 reads TGTGCCAGCAGCTTAGCGGAGAGCACCGGGGAGCTGTTTTTT.

The rearrangement joins TRBV4-1 to TRBJ2-1; 9 positions agree with TRBD2. CDR1 and CDR2 from the germline V gene are MGHRA and YSYEKL. V shed 1 base, J shed 6 bases, and the junction held 4 bases outside the gene matches. The CDR3 sequence is 15 residues long. The CDR3 reads CASSQGGAGGNEQFF. The CDR3 bases are TGCGCCAGCAGCCAAGGGGGAGCGGGGGGCAATGAGCAGTTCTTC.

The J gene is TRBJ2-7, the V gene TRBV6-5; D ambiguous. Germline assignment: CDR1 MNHEY and CDR2 SVGAGI. The length of the CDR3 is 11 residues. With 6 bases removed from V and 0 bases from J, the gap between germline ends came to 3 bases. The CDR3 sequence: CASRASYEQYF. The CDR3 DNA sequence: TGTGCCAGCAGGGCCTCCTACGAGCAGTACTTC.